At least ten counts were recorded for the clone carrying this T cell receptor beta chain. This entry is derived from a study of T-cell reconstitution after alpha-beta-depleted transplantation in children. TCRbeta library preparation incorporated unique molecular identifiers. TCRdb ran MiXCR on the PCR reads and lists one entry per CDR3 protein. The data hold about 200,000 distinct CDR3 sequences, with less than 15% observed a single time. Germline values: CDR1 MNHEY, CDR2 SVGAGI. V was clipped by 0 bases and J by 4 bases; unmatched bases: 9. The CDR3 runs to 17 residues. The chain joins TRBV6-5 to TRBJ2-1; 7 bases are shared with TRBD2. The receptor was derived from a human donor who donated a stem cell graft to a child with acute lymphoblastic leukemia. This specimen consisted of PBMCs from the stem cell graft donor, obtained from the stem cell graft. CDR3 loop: CASSYSPSSGLYNEQFF. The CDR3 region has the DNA TGTGCCAGCAGTTACTCCCCCTCTAGCGGTTTATACAATGAGCAGTTCTTC.